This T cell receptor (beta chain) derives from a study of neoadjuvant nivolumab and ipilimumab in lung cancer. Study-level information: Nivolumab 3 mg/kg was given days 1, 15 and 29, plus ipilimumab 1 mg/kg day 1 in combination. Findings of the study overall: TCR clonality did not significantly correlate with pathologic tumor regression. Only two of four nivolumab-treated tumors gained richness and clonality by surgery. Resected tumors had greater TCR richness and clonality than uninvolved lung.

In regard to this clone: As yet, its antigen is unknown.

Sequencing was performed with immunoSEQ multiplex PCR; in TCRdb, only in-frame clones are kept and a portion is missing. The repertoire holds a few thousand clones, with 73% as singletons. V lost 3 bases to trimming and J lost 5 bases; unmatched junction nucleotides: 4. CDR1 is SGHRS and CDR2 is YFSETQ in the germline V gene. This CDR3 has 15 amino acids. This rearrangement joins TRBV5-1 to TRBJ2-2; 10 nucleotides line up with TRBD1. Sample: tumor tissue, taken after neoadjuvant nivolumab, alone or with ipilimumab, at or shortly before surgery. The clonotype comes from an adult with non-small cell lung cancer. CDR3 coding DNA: TGCGCCAGCAGCTGGGGACAGGGGAATACCGGGGAGCTGTTTTTT. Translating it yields CASSWGQGNTGELFF.